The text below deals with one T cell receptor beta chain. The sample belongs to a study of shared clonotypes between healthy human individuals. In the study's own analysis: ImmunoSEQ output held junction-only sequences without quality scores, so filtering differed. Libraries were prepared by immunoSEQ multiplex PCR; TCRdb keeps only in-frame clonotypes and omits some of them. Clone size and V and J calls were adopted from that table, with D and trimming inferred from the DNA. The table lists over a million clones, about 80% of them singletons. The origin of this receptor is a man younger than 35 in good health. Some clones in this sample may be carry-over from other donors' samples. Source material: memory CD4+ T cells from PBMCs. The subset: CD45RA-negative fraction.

For the CDR3, the DNA is TGCGCCAGCAGTGAGTCGACTGGCAGGGGACAAGAGACCCAGTACTTC. The encoded protein is CASSESTGRGQETQYF. This rearrangement joins TRBV10-1 to TRBJ2-5; D may be TRBD1 (6 bases). Looked up from germline, CDR1 is WNHNN and CDR2 is SYGVQD (reference sequence). This CDR3 is built from 16 residues. Trimming left V 0 bases short and J 2 bases short, with 13 bases between.